Shown below are 8 T cell receptor beta chains from a single sample sequenced in a study of T cell responses to AZD1222 COVID-19 vaccine. Clones were sequenced by immunoSEQ multiplex PCR, and TCRdb holds only the in-frame ones, with some missing. The sample records 100,000 or so clones, approximately 90% being singletons. This specimen consisted of peripheral blood, obtained on day 0 of AZD1222 vaccination. The receptors stem from an adult in good health.

This clone appeared a few times. This chain links TRBV9 with TRBJ1-2, with a tentative D call TRBD1 (6 bases). Germline V lookup: CDR1 SGDLS, CDR2 YYNGEE. V shed 3 bases and J shed 2 bases, with 17 bases lying between them. The CDR3 runs to 16 residues. CDR3 residues: CASSAPNGGGNYGYTF. The CDR3 DNA is TGTGCCAGCAGCGCCCCAAATGGAGGGGGAAACTATGGCTACACCTTC.

This clone was picked up a small number of times. This sequence joins TRBV19 and TRBJ1-1; D is possibly TRBD1 (5 bases). The V end was cut by 5 bases, the J end by 0 bases, with 7 bases between. This CDR3 contains 13 residues. The germline gives CDR1 LNHDA, CDR2 SQIVND (reference sequence). For the CDR3, the DNA is TGTGCCAGTAGTCCACAGGTGAACACTGAAGCTTTCTTT. It encodes CASSPQVNTEAFF.

This rearrangement joins TRBV19 to TRBJ2-1; no reliable D call. The CDR3 is 14 residues long. Trimming pared 0 bases from V and 8 bases from J, leaving 11 bases between. The germline gives CDR1 LNHDA, CDR2 SQIVND (reference sequence). In DNA, the CDR3 is TGTGCCAGTAGTATAGATCCCAGTTTCCATGAGCAGTTCTTC. This gives the protein CASSIDPSFHEQFF.

On this clone: Other DNA sequences in this specimen translate into the identical CDR3. The rearrangement joins TRBV30 to TRBJ2-7; D gene ambiguous. Germline CDR1 reads GTSNPN; CDR2 reads SVGIG (reference sequence). Trimming pared 5 bases from V and 0 bases from J, leaving 8 bases between. The CDR3 runs 12 residues. The CDR3 bases are TGTGCCTGGTCTGTTAGCTCCTACGAGCAGTACTTC. Translated: CAWSVSSYEQYF.

This clone has more than one count but fewer than ten. The V and J genes are TRBV5-1 and TRBJ1-3; weak D call: TRBD1 (5 bases). V lost 0 bases to trimming and J lost 4 bases, with 8 bases between them. Germline V gene lookup returns CDR1 SGHRS and CDR2 YFSETQ. CDR3 length: 14 amino acids. The CDR3 is CASSLDRNGNTIYF. CDR3 coding DNA: TGCGCCAGCAGCTTGGACAGGAACGGAAACACCATATATTTT.

The chain has TRBV5-1 and TRBJ1-2; D perhaps matches TRBD1 (6 bases). The CDR3 runs 16 residues. V was shortened by 2 bases and J by 1 base, with 15 bases between the two germline ends. CDR1 is SGHRS, CDR2 YFSETQ, per germline. The CDR3 DNA is TGCGCCAGCAGCTTTACGACAGGTGGGGGTAACTATGGCTACACCTTC. Its translation: CASSFTTGGGNYGYTF.

This chain uses TRBV9 with TRBJ2-7; a possible D gene is TRBD1 (7 bases). The germline gives CDR1 SGDLS, CDR2 YYNGEE. CDR3 length: 15 amino acids. V was cut by 5 bases and J by 5 bases, with 20 bases left in between. The CDR3, as DNA: TGTGCCAGCAGTGGGGGTGCGGGACAGTTTGACGAGCAGTACTTC. Residues: CASSGGAGQFDEQYF.

CDR3 residues: CASSLQGQGYNSPLHF. CDR3 nucleotide sequence: TGTGCCAGCAGTCTCCAGGGACAGGGCTATAATTCACCCCTCCACTTT. This chain joins TRBV28 and TRBJ1-6; 9 bases fit TRBD1. The length of the CDR3 is 16 residues. With 5 bases clipped from V and 3 bases from J, the junction kept 5 bases outside the gene matches. Germline V gene data show CDR1 as MDHEN and CDR2 as SYDVKM.